This entry lists 11 T cell receptor beta chains sequenced from one sample in a study of T-cell reconstitution after alpha-beta-depleted transplantation in children. Library preparation (for TCRbeta) was performed with unique molecular identifiers. TCRdb passed the PCR reads through MiXCR, listing each CDR3 protein once. The sample yields some 240,000 distinct CDR3 sequences, over 9.5% seen once. The specimen comprised PBMCs from the stem cell graft donor, sampled from the stem cell graft. The receptors shown here come from a human donor who donated a stem cell graft to a child with SCID.

Many counts were recorded for this clonotype. The chain has TRBV20-1 and TRBJ1-2, with D possibly being TRBD1 (6 bases). There are 14 residues in the CDR3. Trimming cost V 6 bases and J 5 bases, with 19 bases left between them. The germline V gene has CDR1 DFQATT and CDR2 SNEGSKA (reference sequence). The CDR3 protein is CSAGPSGGSYGYTF. CDR3 DNA sequence: TGCAGTGCAGGGCCCTCGGGGGGCTCGTATGGCTACACCTTC.

This clonotype was counted many times. This chain uses TRBV20-1 with TRBJ2-5, with TRBD1 as a possible D gene (5 bases). Germline values: CDR1 DFQATT, CDR2 SNEGSKA (reference sequence). This CDR3 has 13 residues. Trimming shortened V by 6 bases and J by 3 bases, and 14 bases separated the two germline ends. This CDR3 reads CSARLGREETQYF. CDR3 coding DNA: TGCAGTGCCAGGCTGGGCAGGGAAGAGACCCAGTACTTC.

This clonotype has ten or more counts. The chain has TRBV6-5 and TRBJ2-5; TRBD2 aligns across 12 bases. CDR1 and CDR2 from the germline V gene are MNHEY and SVGAGI. The V and J ends lost 4 bases and 4 bases, in that order; junction bases with no gene match: 7. The CDR3 spans 16 residues. CDR3 in amino acids: CASSSPRTSGVETQYF. The CDR3 coding sequence is TGTGCCAGCAGTTCCCCCAGGACTAGCGGGGTAGAGACCCAGTACTTC.

This clonotype was counted many times. The chain has TRBV4-1 and TRBJ2-3; no definite D call. The CDR3 consists of 16 residues. Germline CDR1 MGHRA, CDR2 YSYEKL. V was cut by 0 bases and J by 0 bases, with 10 bases left in between. The CDR3 nucleotides are TGCGCCAGCAGCCAAGACTCTTGGCTAAGCACAGATACGCAGTATTTT. Residues: CASSQDSWLSTDTQYF.

The V and J genes are TRBV29-1 and TRBJ1-2, with D possibly TRBD1 on 6 matching bases. The CDR3 runs 15 residues. V was cut by 0 bases and J by 4 bases, with 15 bases left in between. The germline gives CDR1 SQVTM, CDR2 ANQGSEA. As DNA, the CDR3 is TGCAGCGTTGAAGATGCGGGGGGCTGGAGCTATGGCTACACCTTC. This codes for CSVEDAGGWSYGYTF.

This clonotype has a count of ten or more. V is TRBV5-1 and J is TRBJ2-7; D gene uncertain. There are 15 residues in the CDR3. The V end was cut by 2 bases, the J end by 3 bases, with 15 bases between. The V gene's germline CDR1 is SGHRS and CDR2 YFSETQ. DNA for the CDR3: TGCGCCAGCAGCTTAGGGCAAATCTCCTACTACGAGCAGTACTTC. Encoded protein: CASSLGQISYYEQYF.

This clonotype was detected many times. The V gene is TRBV4-2, the J gene TRBJ1-5, with 12 bases identical to TRBD1. With 4 bases clipped from V and 6 bases from J, the junction kept 7 bases outside the gene matches. The length of the CDR3 is 16 residues. Germline CDR1 LGHNA, CDR2 YNFKEQ. In DNA, the CDR3 is TGTGCCAGCAGCCGGGACAGGGGGCGCGAATTTCAGCCCCAGCATTTT. As protein: CASSRDRGREFQPQHF.

This clonotype showed up many times. This chain links TRBV3-1 with TRBJ2-1; possibly TRBD1 or TRBD2 for D (5 bases each). V was pared by 1 base and J by 10 bases, with 8 bases between. The CDR3 loop spans 12 amino acids. CDR1 and CDR2 (germline): LGHDT, YNNKEL (reference sequence). The CDR3 spells CASSQGGMEQFF. CDR3 coding DNA: TGTGCCAGCAGCCAAGGGGGGATGGAGCAGTTCTTC.

This clonotype was seen many times. The chain combines TRBV29-1 with TRBJ1-1; 9 bases agree with TRBD1. Germline trimming cut 3 bases from V and 5 bases from J; bases unmatched to any gene: 4. Germline CDR1 reads SQVTM; CDR2 reads ANQGSEA. CDR3 length: 13 residues. This CDR3 reads CSVEGQGGTEAFF. CDR3 sequence (DNA): TGCAGCGTTGAGGGACAGGGAGGGACTGAAGCTTTCTTT.

This clonotype was counted at least ten times. J is TRBJ1-2 and V is TRBV7-2; unclear D gene. The CDR3 runs 12 residues. Trimming shortened V by 1 base and J by 9 bases, and 9 bases separated the two germline ends. Germline loops: CDR1 SGHTA, CDR2 FQGNSA. CDR3 loop: CASSLGVGSYTF. The DNA of the CDR3 is TGTGCCAGCAGCTTAGGGGTGGGGAGCTACACCTTC.

This clonotype was seen at least ten times. V usage is TRBV5-1 and J usage is TRBJ2-2, with D hard to call. The CDR3 extends over 17 amino acids. V was cut by 4 bases and J by 4 bases, with 20 bases left in between. CDR1 and CDR2 (germline): SGHRS, YFSETQ. CDR3 sequence reads: CASSPDPLRGGTGELFF. CDR3 coding DNA: TGCGCCAGCAGCCCCGATCCCCTTCGTGGTGGCACCGGGGAGCTGTTTTTT.